This TCR beta chain is drawn from a study of T-cell reconstitution after alpha-beta-depleted transplantation in children. Preparation of the TCRbeta library was carried out with unique molecular identifiers. Using its own MiXCR run on the PCR reads, TCRdb lists one record per CDR3 protein. This table holds about 230,000 distinct CDR3 sequences, about a tenth found once. The ends were cut back, 0 bases at V and 3 bases at J, with 11 bases in the middle. The CDR3 has 15 amino acids. The germline CDR1 and CDR2 sequences are SEHNR and FQNEAQ (reference sequence). This clonotype was recorded a few times. This clonotype originated in a child less than two years old with acute myeloid leukemia, due to receive a stem cell transplant. This chain uses TRBV7-9 with TRBJ1-1; TRBD1 might be the D (5 bases). Here the sequenced sample was PBMCs, taken before TCRalphabeta/CD19-depleted stem cell transplant. CDR3 DNA: TGTGCCAGCAGCTTAGCGCGCGGGGGTGACACTGAAGCTTTCTTT. Translation gives CASSLARGGDTEAFF.